This T cell receptor (beta chain) was recorded in a study of CD8 T cells in Susac syndrome. The RNA input was roughly 0.45 to 1 ug, and it was reverse transcribed with random hexamers. A multiplex approach, immunoSEQ multiplex PCR, amplified TCR beta CDR3 across 54 Vbeta and 13 Jbeta. TCRdb reprocessed the immunoSEQ multiplex PCR reads via MiXCR and lists one record per CDR3 protein. The sample comprises over 150,000 distinct CDR3 sequences, 90% to 95% of which are singletons, and approximately 0.09% rests with the top ten. The CDR3 has 15 amino acids. CDR1 SGHNT and CDR2 YYREEE come from the germline V gene (reference sequence). The V gene end was trimmed by 3 bases and the J gene end by 5 bases; junction bases not matched to a gene: 9.

This TCR was recovered from a human donor with multiple sclerosis. This rearrangement joins TRBV5-4 to TRBJ1-1; 8 nucleotides line up with TRBD1. Sequenced: CD4+ T cells from PBMCs. The chain's CDR3 is CASSSQTGDGTEAFF. The CDR3 DNA is TGTGCCAGCAGCTCCCAGACAGGGGATGGGACTGAAGCTTTCTTT.